This passage covers 10 T cell receptor beta chains from one sample sequenced in a study of OX40 agonist ivuxolimab in advanced cancers. Libraries were prepared by immunoSEQ multiplex PCR; TCRdb keeps only in-frame clonotypes and omits some of them. The sample includes over 95,000 clones, about 80% seen only once; the top ten take roughly 1.5%. The starting material was CD4+ or CD8+ T cells sorted from blood, obtained in a trial of the OX40 agonist ivuxolimab. These TCRs come from an adult with an advanced solid tumor such as melanoma, head and neck, liver or kidney cancer.

The V gene is TRBV7-2, the J gene TRBJ1-2; D not certain. Trimming shortened V by 5 bases and J by 1 base, and 8 bases separated the two germline ends. CDR1 is SGHTA and CDR2 is FQGNSA in the germline V gene. The CDR3 is made up of 13 amino acids. This chain's CDR3 is CASSPTFNYGYTF. The CDR3 DNA follows: TGTGCCAGCAGCCCGACATTTAACTATGGCTACACCTTC.

The chain employs TRBV7-9 and TRBJ1-3; TRBD1 aligns across 10 bases. V lost 4 bases to trimming and J lost 6 bases; unmatched junction nucleotides: 3. The V gene's germline CDR1 is SEHNR and CDR2 FQNEAQ (reference sequence). The CDR3 covers 14 residues. Here the CDR3 DNA reads TGTGCCAGCAGCTCGACAGGGGGCGAAAACACCATATATTTT. Residues: CASSSTGGENTIYF.

The J gene is TRBJ1-6, the V gene TRBV9; D ambiguous. The CDR3 sequence is 14 residues long. V lost 0 bases, J lost 4 bases, and 5 bases lay in between. Looked up from germline, CDR1 is SGDLS and CDR2 is YYNGEE. CDR3 region: CASSVAQYNSPLHF. CDR3 in DNA: TGTGCCAGCAGCGTAGCACAGTATAATTCACCCCTCCACTTT.

The V gene is TRBV6-5, the J gene TRBJ2-1; D gene ambiguous. The length of the CDR3 is 13 residues. Trimming left V 1 base short and J 7 bases short, with 8 bases between. The germline CDR1 and CDR2 sequences are MNHEY and SVGAGI. This CDR3 is CASSYWGRNEQFF. CDR3 coding DNA: TGTGCCAGCAGTTACTGGGGTAGGAATGAGCAGTTCTTC.

The genes are TRBV27 and TRBJ1-1; D is perhaps TRBD1 (5 bases). Trimming removed 5 bases at V and 1 base at J, with 11 bases between. CDR1 and CDR2 from the germline V gene are MNHEY and SMNVEV (reference sequence). This CDR3 has 14 amino acids. The CDR3 region has the DNA TGTGCCAGCAGTCATACAGGCGGGAACACTGAAGCTTTCTTT. Translation: CASSHTGGNTEAFF.

The chain carries TRBV9 and TRBJ1-3, with 7 bases aligning to TRBD1. CDR1 SGDLS and CDR2 YYNGEE come from the germline V gene. This CDR3 is built from 14 residues. V lost 7 bases to trimming and J lost 4 bases; unmatched junction nucleotides: 8. For the CDR3, the DNA is TGTGCCAGCGGCCGACAGGGCTCCGGAAACACCATATATTTT. This codes for CASGRQGSGNTIYF.

Only one count was recorded for this clone. The V call is TRBV6-5, the J call TRBJ1-2; 9 bases map to TRBD1. The V gene's germline CDR1 is MNHEY and CDR2 SVGAGI. The CDR3 spans 14 residues. Germline trimming cut 5 bases from V and 10 bases from J; bases unmatched to any gene: 11. The CDR3 coding sequence is TGTGCCAGCAGTAAGCCGGGACAGGGAGGTAACTACACCTTC. Translation gives CASSKPGQGGNYTF.

The chain joins TRBV19 to TRBJ1-1; D not resolved. The CDR3 runs 13 residues. V dropped 4 bases and J dropped 0 bases, with 6 bases sitting between them. Per the germline V gene, CDR1 is LNHDA and CDR2 is SQIVND (reference sequence). The CDR3 region is CASSSSVNTEAFF. For the CDR3, the DNA is TGTGCCAGTAGTAGTTCTGTGAACACTGAAGCTTTCTTT.

This clone has just one count. The rearrangement joins TRBV28 to TRBJ1-2; D is unclear. Trimming took 0 bases from V and 7 from J, leaving 9 bases between them. The CDR3 is made up of 13 amino acids. The germline V gene encodes CDR1 MDHEN and CDR2 SYDVKM. The DNA of the CDR3 is TGTGCCAGCAGTTTATGGCAGGCGGGTGGCTACACCTTC. Translating it yields CASSLWQAGGYTF.

The chain couples TRBV19 to TRBJ2-3, with 9 bases matching TRBD2. CDR3 length: 17 residues. Looked up from germline, CDR1 is LNHDA and CDR2 is SQIVND (reference sequence). V was clipped by 1 base and J by 5 bases; unmatched bases: 10. CDR3 amino acids: CASSIAYGGRAGDTQYF. The CDR3 DNA follows: TGTGCCAGTAGTATAGCCTACGGCGGGAGGGCGGGAGATACGCAGTATTTT.